The subject of this entry is one T cell receptor beta chain. The data belong to a study of PD-1 blockade in mismatch repair-deficient tumors. Sequencing was performed with immunoSEQ multiplex PCR; in TCRdb, only in-frame clones are kept and a portion is missing. The sample carries 100,000 to 150,000 clones, about 85% recorded once. The trim removed 5 bases at V and 2 bases at J, leaving 4 bases unmatched. CDR1 is LGHNT and CDR2 is FRNRAP in the germline V gene. The CDR3 is 15 residues long. The clonotype originates from an adult with mismatch repair-deficient cancer. The chain combines TRBV12-5 with TRBJ1-2; 11 nucleotides align to TRBD1. Sequences were derived from peripheral blood, sampled 44 weeks after starting pembrolizumab. The CDR3 DNA is TGTGCTAGTGGTGGGGGGGACAGGGGGAACTATGGCTACACCTTC. Its translation: CASGGGDRGNYGYTF.